This T cell receptor beta chain was retrieved from a study of cytomegalovirus exposure and HLA in healthy donors. The overall study: A data release that came early held tens of millions of unique TCRs from HLA-typed donors.

The study, taken as a whole, reports: Later on, an analysis found that several of the most significant clusters appeared to be linked to common viral pathogens, which included parvovirus B19.

PCR involved 60 Vbeta and 13 Jbeta primers. The repertoire was sequenced with immunoSEQ multiplex PCR; TCRdb's copy has only in-frame clones and lacks some. The sample consists of 90,000 or so clones, roughly four fifths of them appearing once. V was pared by 3 bases and J by 6 bases, with 20 bases between. The CDR3 extends over 17 amino acids. Germline V gene sequence: CDR1 KGHSH, CDR2 LQKENI. This clone has just one count. Its specificity is not known. The TCR comes from a man in his thirties or forties in good health and CMV-seropositive. What was sequenced was PBMCs. The J gene is TRBJ2-2, the V gene TRBV18; tentative D call: TRBD2 (5 bases). CDR3 protein: CASSPDRSGRYPGELFF. The CDR3 DNA follows: TGTGCCAGCTCACCCGATAGGAGCGGTCGATATCCCGGGGAGCTGTTTTTT.